What follows are 17 T cell receptor beta chains derived from one specimen sequenced in a study of vaccination and CD4 T cells after COVID-19. The study sequenced cultured CD4+ T cell DNA using the Oncomine TCR Beta short-read assay. It was from cultured CD4+ T cells that genomic DNA was extracted. TCRdb reprocessed the PCR reads with MiXCR, giving one entry per CDR3 protein. Here the sample spans approximately 11,000 distinct CDR3 sequences, around 28% being singletons. Treatment specified: roughly 11-day PBMC culture with coronavirus spike peptide pools or control peptides (ViraFEST assay). CD4+ T lymphocytes from the unexposed donor were collected before the COVID-19 pandemic (2011-2018). For these receptors, no antigen is known. Sequences were obtained from CD4+ T cells from blood, cultured in vitro. These receptors were collected from a human donor in good health.

This clonotype was counted between two and nine times. The V and J genes are TRBV7-9 and TRBJ1-3, with D unclear. This CDR3 is 12 amino acids long. Germline V gene sequence: CDR1 SEHNR, CDR2 FQNEAQ (reference sequence). V was shortened by 2 bases and J by 4 bases, with 3 bases between the two germline ends. The CDR3 sequence: CASSLPGNTIYF. The CDR3, as DNA: TGTGCCAGCAGCTTACCCGGAAACACCATATATTTT.

Worth noting for this clonotype: A single base separates this from a much larger clone, so it may be a read error. J is TRBJ2-3 and V is TRBV20-1; 8 nucleotides agree with TRBD2. Germline assignment: CDR1 DFQATT and CDR2 SNEGSKA (reference sequence). The CDR3 has 17 residues. CDR3 in DNA: TGCAGTACTAGAGATCTCAAGAGCGGGAGTCAACCAGATACGCAGTATTTT. This translates into CSTRDLKSGSQPDTQYF.

This clonotype has a handful of counts. The chain uses TRBV7-9 and TRBJ2-3; 13 bases align to TRBD2. CDR3 length equals 16 residues. J gave up 2 bases and V 5 bases, and 4 bases lay outside the gene matches. CDR1 and CDR2 from the germline V gene are SEHNR and FQNEAQ (reference sequence). CDR3 region: CASSLTSGGPTDTQYF. CDR3 nucleotides: TGTGCCAGCAGCCTGACTAGCGGGGGGCCCACAGATACGCAGTATTTT. Supplemented by reference TRBV7-9 and TRBJ2-3, the full variable domain reads DTGVSQNPRHKITKRGQNVTFRCDPISEHNRLYWYRQTLGQGPEFLTYFQNEAQLEKSRLLSDRFSAERPKGSFSTLEIQRTEQGDSAMYLCASSLTSGGPTDTQYFGPGTRLTVL.

This chain joins TRBV7-3 and TRBJ2-6, with no clear D. The length of the CDR3 is 15 residues. The germline gives CDR1 SGHTA, CDR2 FQGTGA. Between the trimmed V and J ends, which lost 1 base and 0 bases, there was a span of 4 bases. In DNA form, the CDR3 reads TGTGCCAGCAGCTTAAGCAGCTCTGGGGCCAACGTCCTGACTTTC. Encoded protein: CASSLSSSGANVLTF.

The J gene is TRBJ2-2, the V gene TRBV6-4; D is perhaps TRBD1 or TRBD2 (5 bases each). Germline V lookup: CDR1 MRHNA, CDR2 SNTAGT. The ends were cut back, 4 bases at V and 3 bases at J, with 6 bases in the middle. The length of the CDR3 is 13 residues. The CDR3 DNA reads as TGTGCCAGCAGTGTGGGGGACACCGGGGAGCTGTTTTTT. Residues: CASSVGDTGELFF.

This clonotype was detected only a few times. The chain couples TRBV7-2 to TRBJ2-7; TRBD2 aligns across 9 bases. The germline CDR1 and CDR2 sequences are SGHTA and FQGNSA. This CDR3 region has 13 residues. V lost 3 bases and J lost 3; bases outside the gene matches: 0. As DNA, the CDR3 is TGTGCCAGCAGCTTTAGCGGGAGCTACGAGCAGTACTTC. Its translation is CASSFSGSYEQYF.

This clonotype was seen a few times. This chain joins TRBV6-5 and TRBJ2-7, with 7 bases that match TRBD1. Germline CDR1 MNHEY, CDR2 SVGAGI. This CDR3 has 13 amino acids. The V gene end was trimmed by 0 bases and the J gene end by 5 bases; junction bases not matched to a gene: 1. The DNA of the CDR3 is TGTGCCAGCAGTTACTCGACAGGGAACGAGCAGTACTTC. This sequence encodes CASSYSTGNEQYF.

The V call is TRBV6-1, the J call TRBJ2-7; 7 nucleotides match TRBD1. CDR3 length equals 15 residues. J was trimmed by 0 bases and V by 0 bases; bases with no gene match: 2. Germline V gene lookup returns CDR1 MNHNS and CDR2 SASEGT. CDR3 DNA sequence: TGTGCCAGCAGTGAAGCACAGGGGAGCTCCTACGAGCAGTACTTC. Translation: CASSEAQGSSYEQYF.

The chain combines TRBV5-4 with TRBJ2-7; a weak D match, TRBD2 (7 bases). V lost 3 bases to trimming and J lost 0 bases, with 13 bases between them. The CDR3 sequence is 15 residues long. Germline CDR1 is SGHNT and CDR2 is YYREEE (reference sequence). The CDR3 nucleotides are TGTGCCAGCAGCTACCGCGGGGGCTACTCCTACGAGCAGTACTTC. Protein sequence: CASSYRGGYSYEQYF. Together with reference TRBV5-4 and TRBJ2-7, the CDR3 gives the full variable domain: ETGVTQSPTHLIKTRGQQVTLRCSSQSGHNTVSWYQQALGQGPQFIFQYYREEENGRGNFPPRFSGLQFPNYSSELNVNALELDDSALYLCASSYRGGYSYEQYFGPGTRLTVT.

The chain employs TRBV7-2 and TRBJ2-5, with 10 bases fitting TRBD2. The J segment lost 2 bases and the V segment lost 1 base, leaving 13 bases of the junction unmatched. The germline CDR1 and CDR2 sequences are SGHTA and FQGNSA. The CDR3 length is 19 residues. CDR3 nucleotides: TGTGCCAGCAGCTTAGAATTCGGTAGCCTAGCGGGAGTGCAAGAGACCCAGTACTTC. This codes for CASSLEFGSLAGVQETQYF.

This clonotype was seen a few times. This chain connects TRBV12-3 or TRBV12-4 to TRBJ1-6, with 8 bases identical to TRBD1. The CDR3 length is 15 residues. Losses at the gene ends were 3 bases for V and 6 bases for J; bases not matched to a gene: 4. The CDR3 DNA reads as TGTGCCAGCAGTTTCGGGGACAGGAGTAATTCACCCCTCCACTTT. Translation gives CASSFGDRSNSPLHF.

This clonotype has more than one count but fewer than ten. The chain links TRBV5-4 to TRBJ2-1; D remains unclear. CDR1 and CDR2 from the germline V gene are SGHNT and YYREEE (reference sequence). CDR3 length equals 14 residues. Trimming left V 4 bases short and J 0 bases short, with 8 bases between. The CDR3 is CASSSALSYNEQFF. The CDR3 nucleotides read TGTGCCAGCAGCAGCGCACTCTCCTACAATGAGCAGTTCTTC.

This clonotype has a handful of counts. The V gene is TRBV6-2 or TRBV6-3, the J gene TRBJ2-2, with 10 nucleotides matching TRBD2. The CDR3 is 15 amino acids. Germline V CDR1 and CDR2: MNHEY, SVGEGT. After removal of 6 bases from V and 5 bases from J, the junction contained 6 bases not matched to a gene. This CDR3 is CASRLAGVRTGELFF. CDR3 bases: TGTGCCAGCAGGCTAGCGGGAGTGAGGACCGGGGAGCTGTTTTTT.

The V call is TRBV20-1, the J call TRBJ2-7; D gene ambiguous. The CDR3 is 16 amino acids. Germline V gene sequence: CDR1 DFQATT, CDR2 SNEGSKA (reference sequence). Between the trimmed V and J ends, which lost 0 bases and 0 bases, there was a span of 15 bases. The DNA of the CDR3 is TGCAGTGCTAGAGATACGCGCAGCTACGTCTCCTACGAGCAGTACTTC. Translation gives CSARDTRSYVSYEQYF.

This clonotype was recorded a few times. This chain links TRBV7-2 with TRBJ2-7; 10 positions agree with TRBD1. Losses at the gene ends were 6 bases for V and 2 bases for J; bases not matched to a gene: 1. The CDR3 length is 13 residues. Germline V gene data show CDR1 as SGHTA and CDR2 as FQGNSA. The CDR3: CASSGQGAYEQYF. CDR3 bases: TGTGCCAGCAGTGGACAGGGGGCCTACGAGCAGTACTTC.

This clonotype was seen only a few times. The chain couples TRBV7-9 to TRBJ2-5; 7 bases align to TRBD2. J gave up 3 bases and V 4 bases, and 8 bases lay outside the gene matches. Germline CDR1 is SEHNR and CDR2 is FQNEAQ (reference sequence). This CDR3 contains 15 residues. This CDR3 is CASSSQRTSKETQYF. In nucleotides, the CDR3 is TGTGCCAGCAGCTCTCAACGGACTAGTAAAGAGACCCAGTACTTC. Full variable domain (rest looked up from reference TRBV7-9 and TRBJ2-5): DTGVSQNPRHKITKRGQNVTFRCDPISEHNRLYWYRQTLGQGPEFLTYFQNEAQLEKSRLLSDRFSAERPKGSFSTLEIQRTEQGDSAMYLCASSSQRTSKETQYFGPGTRLLVL.

This chain joins TRBV19 and TRBJ2-2; TRBD2 matches at 9 bases. Germline trimming cut 5 bases from V and 0 bases from J; bases unmatched to any gene: 7. The CDR3 totals 17 residues. Per the germline V gene, CDR1 is LNHDA and CDR2 is SQIVND (reference sequence). Here the CDR3 reads CASSVLAGVSNTGELFF. For the CDR3, the DNA is TGTGCCAGTAGTGTTTTAGCGGGAGTTTCGAACACCGGGGAGCTGTTTTTT. Using reference TRBV19 and TRBJ2-2 for the parts outside the CDR3, the full variable domain is DGGITQSPKYLFRKEGQNVTLSCEQNLNHDAMYWYRQDPGQGLRLIYYSQIVNDFQKGDIAEGYSVSREKKESFPLTVTSAQKNPTAFYLCASSVLAGVSNTGELFFGEGSRLTVL.